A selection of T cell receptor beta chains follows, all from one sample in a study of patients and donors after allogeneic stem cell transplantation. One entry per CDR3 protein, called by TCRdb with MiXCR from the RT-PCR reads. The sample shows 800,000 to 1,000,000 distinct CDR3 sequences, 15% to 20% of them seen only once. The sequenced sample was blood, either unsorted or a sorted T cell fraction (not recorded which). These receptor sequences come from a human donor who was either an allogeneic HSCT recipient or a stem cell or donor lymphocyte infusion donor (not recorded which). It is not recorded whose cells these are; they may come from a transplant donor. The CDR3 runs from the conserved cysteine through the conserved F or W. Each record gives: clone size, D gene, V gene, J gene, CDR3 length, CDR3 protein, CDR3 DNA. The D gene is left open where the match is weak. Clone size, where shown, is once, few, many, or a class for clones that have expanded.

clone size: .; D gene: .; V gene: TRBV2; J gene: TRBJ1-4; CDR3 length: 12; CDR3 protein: CASTGTNEKLFF; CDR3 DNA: TGTGCCAGCACGGGGACAAACGAAAAACTGTTTTTT
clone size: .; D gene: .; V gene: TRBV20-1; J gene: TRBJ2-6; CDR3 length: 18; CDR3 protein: CSARDWAQQEGGANVLTF; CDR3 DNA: TGCAGTGCTAGAGATTGGGCCCAGCAGGAGGGTGGGGCCAACGTCCTGACTTTC
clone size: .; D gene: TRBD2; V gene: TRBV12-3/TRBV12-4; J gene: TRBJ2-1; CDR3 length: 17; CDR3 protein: CASRAGTSGSIYNEQFF; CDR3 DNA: TGTGCCAGCAGGGCCGGGACTAGCGGGAGTATTTACAATGAGCAGTTCTTC
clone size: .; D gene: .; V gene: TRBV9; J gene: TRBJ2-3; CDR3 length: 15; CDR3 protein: CASSPTPGSQNTQYF; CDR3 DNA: TGTGCCAGCAGCCCCACCCCCGGGAGCCAGAATACGCAGTATTTT
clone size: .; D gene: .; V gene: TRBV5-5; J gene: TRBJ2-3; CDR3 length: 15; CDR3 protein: CASSLVEQGPDTQYF; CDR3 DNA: TGTGCCAGCAGCTTGGTTGAACAGGGCCCAGATACGCAGTATTTT
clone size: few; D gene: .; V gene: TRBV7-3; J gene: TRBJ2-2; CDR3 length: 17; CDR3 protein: CASSLTGTAPNTGELFF; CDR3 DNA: TGTGCCAGCAGCTTAACGGGAACAGCACCGAACACCGGGGAGCTGTTTTTT
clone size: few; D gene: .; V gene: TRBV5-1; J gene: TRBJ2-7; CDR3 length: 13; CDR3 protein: CASSFGGVDEQYF; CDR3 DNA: TGCGCCAGCAGCTTCGGCGGGGTCGACGAGCAGTACTTC
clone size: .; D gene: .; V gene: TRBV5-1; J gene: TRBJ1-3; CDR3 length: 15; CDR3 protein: CASSSDTRSENTIYF; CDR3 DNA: TGCGCCAGCAGCTCTGACACGCGCTCTGAAAACACCATATATTTT
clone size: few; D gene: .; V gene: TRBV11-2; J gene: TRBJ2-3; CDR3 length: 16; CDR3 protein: CASSWNSGRRTDTQYF; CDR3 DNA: TGTGCCAGCAGCTGGAACAGTGGGCGGCGGACAGATACGCAGTATTTT
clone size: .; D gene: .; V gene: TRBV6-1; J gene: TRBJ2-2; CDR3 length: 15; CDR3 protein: CASRTGQMNTGELFF; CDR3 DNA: TGTGCCAGCAGGACCGGGCAGATGAACACCGGGGAGCTGTTTTTT
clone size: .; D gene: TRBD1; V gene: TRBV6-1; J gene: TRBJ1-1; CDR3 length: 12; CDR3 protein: CASSELDRGRLF; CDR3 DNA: TGTGCCAGCAGTGAGCTGGACAGGGGGCGCCTCTTT
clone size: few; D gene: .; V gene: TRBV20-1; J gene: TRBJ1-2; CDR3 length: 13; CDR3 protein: CSARPRTAYGYTF; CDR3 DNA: TGCAGTGCTAGGCCGAGGACGGCTTATGGCTACACCTTC
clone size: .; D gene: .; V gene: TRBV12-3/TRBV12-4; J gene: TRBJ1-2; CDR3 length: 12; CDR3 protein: CASTQGSRGYTF; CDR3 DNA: TGTGCCAGCACTCAGGGATCGCGAGGCTACACCTTC
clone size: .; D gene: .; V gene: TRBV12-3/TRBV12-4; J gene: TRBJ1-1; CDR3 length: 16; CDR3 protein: CASRPGPRRVMAEAFF; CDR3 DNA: TGTGCCAGCAGACCGGGACCGAGACGTGTTATGGCTGAAGCTTTCTTT
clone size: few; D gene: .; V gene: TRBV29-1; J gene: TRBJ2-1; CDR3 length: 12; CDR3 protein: CSVSRGYNEQFF; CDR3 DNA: TGCAGCGTCTCGAGGGGCTACAATGAGCAGTTCTTC
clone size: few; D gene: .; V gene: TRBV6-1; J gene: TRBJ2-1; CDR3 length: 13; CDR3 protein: CASSDSRGDEQFF; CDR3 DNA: TGTGCCAGCAGTGACAGCCGAGGGGATGAGCAGTTCTTC
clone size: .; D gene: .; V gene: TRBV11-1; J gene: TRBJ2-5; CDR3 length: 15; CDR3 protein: CASSPHRVVAETQYF; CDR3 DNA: TGTGCCAGCAGCCCCCACCGGGTAGTGGCAGAGACCCAGTACTTC
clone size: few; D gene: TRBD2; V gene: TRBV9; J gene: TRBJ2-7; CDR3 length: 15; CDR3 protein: CASSAGLAGPDEQYF; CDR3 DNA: TGTGCCAGCAGCGCCGGACTAGCGGGGCCGGACGAGCAGTACTTC
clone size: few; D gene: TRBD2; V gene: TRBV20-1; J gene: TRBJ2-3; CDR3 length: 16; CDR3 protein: CSARDGLAGATDTQYF; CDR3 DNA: TGCAGTGCTAGAGATGGACTAGCGGGGGCCACAGATACGCAGTATTTT
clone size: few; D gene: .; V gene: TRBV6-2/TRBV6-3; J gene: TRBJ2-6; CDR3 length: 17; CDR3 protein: CASSYLGRFSGANVLTF; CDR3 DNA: TGTGCCAGCAGTTACCTCGGCAGATTCTCTGGGGCCAACGTCCTGACTTTC
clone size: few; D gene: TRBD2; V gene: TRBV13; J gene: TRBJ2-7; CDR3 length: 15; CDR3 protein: CASSFNSGSGYEQYF; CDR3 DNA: TGTGCCAGCAGCTTCAATAGCGGGAGTGGCTACGAGCAGTACTTC
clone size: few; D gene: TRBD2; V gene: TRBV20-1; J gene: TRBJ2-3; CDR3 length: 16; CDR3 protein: CSAREARAGGGDTQYF; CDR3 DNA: TGCAGTGCTAGAGAGGCTAGAGCGGGAGGAGGAGATACGCAGTATTTT
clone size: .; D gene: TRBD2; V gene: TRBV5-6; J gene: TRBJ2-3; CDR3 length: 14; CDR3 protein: CASSLGLAGYTQYF; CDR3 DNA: TGTGCCAGCAGCTTGGGACTAGCGGGCTATACGCAGTATTTT
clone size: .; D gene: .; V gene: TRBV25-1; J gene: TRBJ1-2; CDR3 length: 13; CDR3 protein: CASSERGNYGYTF; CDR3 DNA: TGTGCCAGCAGTGAAAGGGGGAACTATGGCTACACCTTC
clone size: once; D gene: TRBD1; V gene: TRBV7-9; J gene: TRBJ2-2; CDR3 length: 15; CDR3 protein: CASRQRTGDTGELFF; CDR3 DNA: TGTGCCAGCAGACAAAGGACAGGGGACACCGGGGAGCTGTTTTTT
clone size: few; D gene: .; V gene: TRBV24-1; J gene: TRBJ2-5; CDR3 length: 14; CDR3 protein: CATSDFGAGETQYF; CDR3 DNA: TGTGCCACCAGTGATTTTGGCGCTGGAGAGACCCAGTACTTC
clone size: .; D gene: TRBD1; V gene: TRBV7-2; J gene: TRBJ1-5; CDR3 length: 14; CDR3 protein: CASSPRTGQQPQHF; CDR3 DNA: TGTGCCAGCAGCCCTCGGACAGGGCAACAGCCCCAGCATTTT
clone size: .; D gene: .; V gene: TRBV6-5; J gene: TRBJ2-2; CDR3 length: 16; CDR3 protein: CASSSLGGQNTGELFF; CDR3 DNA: TGTGCCAGCAGTTCCCTGGGGGGACAGAACACCGGGGAGCTGTTTTTT
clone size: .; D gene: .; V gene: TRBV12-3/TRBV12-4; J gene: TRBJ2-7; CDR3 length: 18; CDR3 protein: CASSFLSSEGDLTYEQYF; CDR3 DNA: TGTGCCAGCAGTTTTTTATCTTCTGAGGGCGACCTTACCTACGAGCAGTACTTC
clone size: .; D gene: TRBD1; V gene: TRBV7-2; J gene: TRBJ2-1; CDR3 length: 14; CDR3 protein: CASSLRGRTDEQFF; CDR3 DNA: TGTGCCAGCAGCTTAAGGGGGCGGACGGATGAGCAGTTCTTC
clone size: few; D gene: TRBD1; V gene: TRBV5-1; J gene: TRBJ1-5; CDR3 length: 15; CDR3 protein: CASSLAGTGAQPQHF; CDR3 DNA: TGCGCCAGCAGCTTGGCCGGGACAGGTGCTCAGCCCCAGCATTTT
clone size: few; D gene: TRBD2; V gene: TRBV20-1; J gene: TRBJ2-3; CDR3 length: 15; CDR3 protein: CSAPPLAGGPDTQYF; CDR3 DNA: TGCAGTGCGCCCCCACTAGCGGGAGGGCCAGATACGCAGTATTTT
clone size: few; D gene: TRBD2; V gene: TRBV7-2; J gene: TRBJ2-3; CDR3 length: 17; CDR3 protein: CASSPISGTRGPDTQYF; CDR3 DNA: TGTGCCAGCAGCCCGATCTCCGGGACTAGGGGCCCAGATACGCAGTATTTT
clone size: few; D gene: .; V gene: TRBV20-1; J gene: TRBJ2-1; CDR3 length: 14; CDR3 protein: CSARGRGKYNEQFF; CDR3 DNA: TGCAGTGCTAGGGGTCGGGGCAAATACAATGAGCAGTTCTTC
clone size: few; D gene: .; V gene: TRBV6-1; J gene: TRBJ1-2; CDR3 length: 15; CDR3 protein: CASTQGRTANYGYTF; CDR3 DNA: TGTGCCAGCACCCAAGGCCGTACTGCTAACTATGGCTACACCTTC